Listed below are T cell receptor beta chains from one sample, sequenced in a study of beta chain features in type 1 diabetes. Sequencing used immunoSEQ multiplex PCR; TCRdb keeps in-frame clones, though not all of them. The sample includes 200,000 to 250,000 clones, roughly an eighth of them seen just once. Sequencing was done on a sample of naive CD4+ T cells from blood. The origin of the receptors is a woman in her thirties or forties in good health. The CDR3 runs from the conserved cysteine through the conserved F or W. Fields, in order: V gene, CDR3 length, D gene, clone size, J gene, CDR3 protein, CDR3 DNA. A D gene is named only where the DNA matches it firmly. Clone sizes are given selectively: once, few, many, or a class where the clone is expanded.

>TRBV6-5|15|TRBD1|-|TRBJ2-1
CASSYGTGRYNEQFF
TGTGCCAGCAGTTACGGGACAGGGCGCTACAATGAGCAGTTCTTC
>TRBV2|11|-|few|TRBJ2-3
CASSEFPEEYF
TGTGCCAGCAGTGAATTCCCAGAGGAGTATTTT
>TRBV6-1|15|TRBD2|-|TRBJ2-2
CASSAGLAGAGELFF
TGTGCCAGCAGTGCGGGACTAGCGGGGGCGGGGGAGCTGTTTTTT
>TRBV19|16|-|-|TRBJ1-4
CASSKAGVGTNEKLFF
TGTGCCAGTAGTAAAGCAGGGGTCGGAACTAATGAAAAACTGTTTTTT
>TRBV5-1|15|-|-|TRBJ1-6
CASSLREVYNSPLHF
TGCGCCAGCAGCTTGCGGGAAGTCTATAATTCACCCCTCCACTTT
>TRBV18|14|TRBD1|few|TRBJ2-7
CASSRDRGFYEQYF
TGTGCCAGCTCAAGGGACAGGGGTTTCTACGAGCAGTACTTC
>TRBV6-5|15|-|-|TRBJ1-2
CASSPRGERNYGYTF
TGTGCCAGCAGTCCCCGGGGGGAAAGAAACTATGGCTACACCTTC
>TRBV11-2|14|-|few|TRBJ2-5
CASKSEGADWAQYF
TGTGCCAGCAAATCGGAGGGGGCGGACTGGGCCCAGTACTTC
>TRBV19|14|-|-|TRBJ1-5
CASSIPSGEQPQHF
TGTGCCAGTAGTATTCCCTCGGGGGAACAGCCCCAGCATTTT
>TRBV6-5|14|-|-|TRBJ1-2
CATSSIQTVYGYTF
TGTGCCACATCCTCCATACAGACAGTCTATGGCTACACCTTC
>TRBV2|14|-|-|TRBJ2-7
CASSEYRSRVEQYF
TGTGCCAGCAGTGAGTACAGGAGTAGAGTCGAGCAGTACTTC
>TRBV6-6|15|-|-|TRBJ1-5
CASSTTGYGNQPQHF
TGTGCCAGCAGTACCACAGGGTACGGCAATCAGCCCCAGCATTTT
>TRBV2|13|-|-|TRBJ2-1
CASGSVAYNEQFF
TGTGCCAGCGGTAGCGTCGCCTACAATGAGCAGTTCTTC
>TRBV7-9|14|TRBD2|-|TRBJ2-1
CASSSSGGRGEQFF
TGTGCCAGCAGCTCTAGCGGGGGGCGGGGTGAGCAGTTCTTC
>TRBV5-1|13|TRBD1|few|TRBJ2-1
CASSNRGDNEQFF
TGCGCCAGCAGTAACAGGGGTGACAATGAGCAGTTCTTC
>TRBV18|14|-|few|TRBJ2-5
CASSPRVQEETQYF
TGTGCCAGCTCACCCCGTGTACAGGAAGAGACCCAGTACTTC
>TRBV6-6|11|-|few|TRBJ2-5
CASSYGETQYF
TGTGCCAGCAGTTACGGCGAGACCCAGTACTTC
>TRBV5-4|15|-|few|TRBJ1-1
CASSLDRLQGREAFF
TGTGCCAGCAGCTTAGATCGGTTACAGGGCCGTGAAGCTTTCTTT
>TRBV12-5|15|-|few|TRBJ1-3
CASGTSNRAGNTIYF
TGTGCTAGTGGAACGTCGAACAGGGCTGGAAACACCATATATTTT
>TRBV6-5|14|TRBD1|few|TRBJ1-1
CASSAGTGVTEAFF
TGTGCCAGCAGTGCGGGGACAGGGGTGACTGAAGCTTTCTTT
>TRBV5-1|16|-|-|TRBJ2-2
CASSLGLRQNTGELFF
TGCGCCAGCAGCTTGGGTCTACGACAGAACACCGGGGAGCTGTTTTTT
>TRBV5-1|15|-|-|TRBJ2-5
CASSFYLEPGETQYF
TGCGCCAGCAGCTTTTATCTTGAGCCCGGAGAGACCCAGTACTTC
>TRBV7-9|17|TRBD2|few|TRBJ2-5
CASSLGGIAGGFETQYF
TGTGCCAGCAGCTTAGGCGGAATAGCGGGGGGATTTGAGACCCAGTACTTC
>TRBV11-2|14|TRBD1|-|TRBJ1-2
CASSSDRGPYGYTF
TGTGCCAGCAGCTCGGACAGGGGGCCTTATGGCTACACCTTC
>TRBV9|15|TRBD2|-|TRBJ2-1
CASSRPSGGAYVQFF
TGTGCCAGCAGCCGACCTAGCGGGGGGGCATACGTGCAGTTCTTC
>TRBV18|13|TRBD1|few|TRBJ1-1
CASSTTGMGEAFF
TGTGCCAGCTCAACGACAGGGATGGGGGAAGCTTTCTTT
>TRBV9|14|-|-|TRBJ1-1
CASSVEGRSTEAFF
TGTGCCAGCAGCGTGGAGGGTAGGAGCACTGAAGCTTTCTTT
>TRBV11-2|14|-|few|TRBJ2-7
CASSPQPGEYEQYF
TGTGCCAGCAGCCCCCAACCGGGGGAATACGAGCAGTACTTC
>TRBV4-3|17|-|-|TRBJ2-2
CASSQTLRDTYTGELFF
TGCGCCAGCAGCCAGACTCTCCGGGACACGTACACCGGGGAGCTGTTTTTT
>TRBV5-4|14|-|-|TRBJ2-3
CASSSRGPIDTQYF
TGTGCCAGCAGCTCTCGCGGGCCGATAGATACGCAGTATTTT
>TRBV6-5|15|-|-|TRBJ1-3
CASSYSGRPGNTIYF
TGTGCCAGCAGTTACTCGGGGAGACCTGGAAACACCATATATTTT
>TRBV7-2|15|TRBD1|-|TRBJ1-2
CASSLAPGRGYGYTF
TGTGCCAGCAGCTTAGCCCCCGGCAGGGGGTATGGCTACACCTTC
>TRBV5-1|16|-|few|TRBJ1-6
CASSFSHTRRDSPLHF
TGCGCCAGCAGCTTCTCGCACACGCGGCGGGATTCACCCCTCCACTTT
>TRBV11-2|15|-|-|TRBJ2-1
CASSYVGLSYNEQFF
TGTGCCAGCAGCTATGTGGGACTCTCCTACAATGAGCAGTTCTTC
>TRBV6-1|11|TRBD2|few|TRBJ2-7
CATQIAGTRYF
TGTGCCACCCAGATAGCGGGTACGCGGTACTTC
>TRBV14|13|-|few|TRBJ1-2
CASSQQGDYGYTF
TGTGCCAGCAGCCAACAGGGTGACTATGGCTACACCTTC
>TRBV7-9|15|TRBD1|few|TRBJ1-2
CASSLVPRTGEGYTF
TGTGCCAGCAGCTTAGTCCCTCGGACAGGGGAAGGCTACACCTTC
>TRBV2|16|-|-|TRBJ2-3
CASSVDLLASSDTQYF
TGTGCCAGCAGCGTGGACCTCCTAGCGAGTTCAGATACGCAGTATTTT
>TRBV5-1|15|-|-|TRBJ1-1
CASSSPYPGGTEAFF
TGCGCCAGCAGCAGCCCCTATCCGGGAGGCACTGAAGCTTTCTTT
>TRBV12-5|16|TRBD2|few|TRBJ2-6
CASGFGGASGANVLTF
TGTGCTAGTGGTTTCGGGGGGGCCTCTGGGGCCAACGTCCTGACTTTC
>TRBV7-8|15|TRBD1|-|TRBJ1-4
CASSLFTGVREKLFF
TGTGCCAGCAGCTTATTCACAGGGGTCCGGGAAAAACTGTTTTTT
>TRBV29-1|14|-|-|TRBJ1-4
CSVGGGSTNEKLFF
TGCAGCGTGGGGGGGGGATCAACTAATGAAAAACTGTTTTTT
>TRBV7-9|15|TRBD1|-|TRBJ1-4
CASSLQGQGSEKLFF
TGTGCCAGCAGCCTTCAGGGACAGGGAAGTGAAAAACTGTTTTTT
>TRBV19|16|-|few|TRBJ2-1
CASSLRQEIFYNEQFF
TGTGCCAGTAGTCTAAGACAGGAGATCTTTTACAATGAGCAGTTCTTC
>TRBV11-2|14|TRBD2|few|TRBJ2-3
CASSQLAGADTQYF
TGTGCCAGCAGCCAACTAGCGGGTGCAGATACGCAGTATTTT
>TRBV18|12|TRBD1|few|TRBJ1-1
CASSLRTGEAFF
TGTGCCAGCTCATTACGGACAGGTGAAGCTTTCTTT
>TRBV6-6|16|TRBD1|-|TRBJ1-2
CASNPYQDRINYGYTF
TGTGCCAGCAACCCTTACCAGGACAGGATAAACTATGGCTACACCTTC
>TRBV5-4|16|-|-|TRBJ2-3
CASSPSSPVATDTQYF
TGTGCCAGCAGCCCGTCGTCGCCAGTGGCCACAGATACGCAGTATTTT
>TRBV5-5|17|-|few|TRBJ2-6
CASSPPPGFTGANVLTF
TGTGCCAGCAGCCCCCCGCCGGGGTTTACTGGGGCCAACGTCCTGACTTTC
>TRBV29-1|13|-|many|TRBJ2-4
CSGQGSGKNIQYF
TGCAGCGGTCAGGGGTCGGGCAAAAACATTCAGTACTTC
>TRBV2|12|-|few|TRBJ2-1
CASSELSNEQFF
TGTGCCAGCAGTGAATTGAGTAATGAGCAGTTCTTC
>TRBV6-6|14|-|few|TRBJ1-6
CASSAPRVNSPLHF
TGTGCCAGCAGTGCCCCCCGGGTTAATTCACCCCTCCACTTT
>TRBV6-6|13|-|few|TRBJ1-1
CASSYADRGKAFF
TGTGCCAGCAGTTACGCAGACAGAGGAAAAGCTTTCTTT
>TRBV6-1|12|-|-|TRBJ2-7
CASRHPSYEQYF
TGTGCCAGCAGACACCCTTCCTACGAGCAGTACTTC